This T cell receptor beta chain was identified in a study of T cell changes during pregnancy in multiple sclerosis. Data came from immunoSEQ multiplex PCR; TCRdb stores just in-frame clones and leaves some out. The sample includes about 65,000 clones, over 80% of them seen just once. The CDR3 is 15 amino acids. V was pared by 0 bases and J by 11 bases, with 9 bases of the junction left unmatched. The germline gives CDR1 SGHVS, CDR2 FQNEAQ. Specimen: CD8+ T cells from peripheral blood mononuclear cells, collected in the third trimester of pregnancy. The source of this sequence is a female donor in good health, enrolled as a control in a pregnancy study. The rearrangement joins TRBV7-8 to TRBJ2-2, with 7 nucleotides matching TRBD1. For the CDR3, the DNA is TGTGCCAGCAGCTTAGCACAGGGGCCTTACGGAGAGCTGTTTTTT. This translates into CASSLAQGPYGELFF.